This TCR beta chain stems from a study of OX40 agonist ivuxolimab in advanced cancers. About the research overall: Clinicians treated patients with ivuxolimab, an agonistic anti-OX40 (CD134) antibody. Intravenous ivuxolimab at 0.01 to 10 mg/kg was given to patients every 2 weeks. Patients achieving partial responses numbered three: one hepatocellular carcinoma case and two cutaneous melanoma cases.

Deletions cut 8 bases from V and 4 bases from J, with 17 bases between. The CDR3 length is 14 residues. CDR1 and CDR2 from the germline V gene are SGHTA and FQGNSA. In its sample, this clone was seen once. Sequencing was performed with immunoSEQ multiplex PCR; in TCRdb, only in-frame clones are kept and a portion is missing. The table records about 120,000 clones, approximately 90% of them present only once. The receptor was derived from an adult with an advanced solid tumor such as melanoma, head and neck, liver or kidney cancer. The material was CD4+ or CD8+ T cells sorted from blood, obtained in a trial of the OX40 agonist ivuxolimab. The chain joins TRBV7-2 to TRBJ1-2, with TRBD1 as a possible D gene (5 bases). The CDR3 DNA reads as TGTGCCAGCCTACAGGAGGCTGGTATCTATGGCTACACCTTC. Protein: CASLQEAGIYGYTF.